This T cell receptor beta chain came from a study of T cells after somatic rescue of genetic block (dated by TCRdb to about 2020). Describing the broader study: The study assessed how robust, over the long term, a T-cell system was when the system had developed through somatic rescue of a genetic block in T-cell development.

Concerning this clone: It lacks a known antigen. Per-nucleotide qualities are absent, and no much larger clonotype sits a single base away.

Clipping removes 4 bases from V and 8 bases from J, with 10 as the unmatched junction base count. The germline V gene (reference sequence) gives CDR1 as SGHNT and CDR2 as YYREEE. The CDR3 starts with the cysteine, ends with the phenylalanine, and has 14 residues. Only the CDR3 part of the read is kept: 42 bases, read in frame from the first base. Receptor amplification or capture employed the immunoSEQ multiplex PCR assay. This is the immuneACCESS table as TCRdb keeps it, with only in-frame sequences that have V and J called. A part of the clones is gone; compared with another copy, unresolved V genes explain less than half, and the rest is unexplained. The sample table records more than 65,000 clones; approximately 91% of these occur just once. 2.5% to 3% of the sample comes from the top ten.

This TCR came from a young man. The sample taken for sequencing was peripheral blood mononuclear cells (PBMCs). The chain uses TRBV5-4 and TRBJ1-2, and 8 bases in between align with TRBD1. The CDR3 loop reads CASSDRTGNRGYTF. DNA sequence: TGTGCCAGCAGCGATCGGACAGGGAATAGAGGCTACACCTTC.